This TCR beta chain stems from a study of shared clonotypes between healthy human individuals. Overall study context: CD4 naive and memory got three plates each, CD8 naive two, CD8 memory one.

Original handling: Junction-only immunoSEQ sequences carried no quality scores, so filtering differed. Repertoires were generated with immunoSEQ multiplex PCR, while TCRdb's copy carries only in-frame clones and drops some. V and J calls and clone size are given by that table; D and trimming were obtained from the DNA. The sample contains 2 million to 2.5 million clones, about 90% of which appear only once. Study outcomes and limitations: Only blood was sampled, and tissue TCR repertoires likely differ from blood ones.

Germline loops: CDR1 MGHRA, CDR2 YSYEKL. Deletions cut 1 base from V and 4 bases from J, with 8 bases between. The CDR3 extends over 14 amino acids. About this clone itself: Antigen: not known.

The sequencing sample was made of naive CD4+ T cells from PBMCs. Subset given: CD45RA+ positively selected. This chain uses TRBV4-1 with TRBJ1-5; no firm D call. The clonotype was recovered from a man aged 18 to 29 in good health. Some clones in this sample may be carry-over from other donors' samples. CDR3 region: CASSQGVTNQPQHF. CDR3 in DNA: TGCGCCAGCAGCCAAGGGGTCACGAATCAGCCCCAGCATTTT.